Below are 29 T cell receptor beta chains sequenced from a single sample in a study of human T cells and chemical hapten exposure. TCRdb analysed the RACE reads with MiXCR anew, one entry per CDR3 protein. This table holds 150,000 to 200,000 distinct CDR3 sequences, roughly 15% found once. Regarding time point: patch test 1, 2 weeks after DPC sensitization. The treatment is: therapeutic diphenylcyclopropenone sensitization with weekly scalp DPC. The specimen comprised whole blood, sampled in connection with sensitization to the hapten diphenylcyclopropenone (DPC). The origin of the receptors is a woman aged 30 to 39 with alopecia areata. Some clones in this sample may be carry-over from other donors' samples.

This clonotype came up a few times. The chain carries TRBV6-5 and TRBJ2-3, with D perhaps matching TRBD1 or TRBD2 (5 bases each). CDR1 is MNHEY and CDR2 is SVGAGI in the germline V gene. Trimming shortened V by 0 bases and J by 0 bases, and 13 bases separated the two germline ends. The CDR3 runs 17 residues. The CDR3 nucleotides are TGTGCCAGCAGTTACTCGGACCGGGGACCTAGCACAGATACGCAGTATTTT. Translation gives CASSYSDRGPSTDTQYF.

This clonotype was observed a few times. The CDR3 spells CATRISYNEQFF. The CDR3 nucleotides read TGTGCCACCCGGATCTCCTACAATGAGCAGTTCTTC. The chain links TRBV6-5 to TRBJ2-1; D is uncertain. Germline lookup yields CDR1 MNHEY and CDR2 SVGAGI. The CDR3 loop spans 12 amino acids. Trimming left V 10 bases short and J 0 bases short, with 7 bases between.

The rearrangement joins TRBV2 to TRBJ1-4; D is uncertain. The CDR3 runs 13 residues. CDR1 and CDR2 from the germline V gene are SNHLY and FYNNEI. V was pared by 8 bases and J by 6 bases, with 13 bases between. The CDR3 here is CASEGSIDEKLFF. The CDR3 nucleotides read TGTGCCAGCGAGGGATCTATAGATGAAAAACTGTTTTTT.

This chain connects TRBV12-3 or TRBV12-4 to TRBJ1-2; tentative D call: TRBD1 (5 bases). V was clipped by 2 bases and J by 8 bases, with 12 bases between them. The length of the CDR3 is 13 residues. The CDR3 bases are TGTGCCAGCAGTTTATTGCCAGGGAAAGGCTACACCTTC. This sequence encodes CASSLLPGKGYTF.

The V call is TRBV14, the J call TRBJ2-1; unclear D gene. V lost 0 bases and J 0 bases, leaving 6 bases between the germline ends. Germline CDR1 and CDR2: SGHDN and FVKESK. The CDR3 totals 15 residues. CDR3 in DNA: TGTGCCAGCAGCCAAGATGTGGACTCCTACAATGAGCAGTTCTTC. Translation gives CASSQDVDSYNEQFF.

This rearrangement joins TRBV20-1 to TRBJ2-1, with TRBD2 matching 11 bases. V shed 4 bases, J shed 4 bases, and the junction held 12 bases outside the gene matches. Germline loops: CDR1 DFQATT, CDR2 SNEGSKA (reference sequence). The CDR3 length is 17 residues. As DNA, the CDR3 is TGCAGTGCTAATGGGCAATTTAGCGGGAGGGTTTACAATGAGCAGTTCTTC. The encoded protein is CSANGQFSGRVYNEQFF.

This clonotype was detected many times. This chain joins TRBV7-2 and TRBJ2-1; 8 bases agree with TRBD2. With V trimmed by 5 bases and J by 7 bases, 16 bases remained unmatched. The germline gives CDR1 SGHTA, CDR2 FQGNSA. The CDR3 totals 17 residues. The CDR3 here is CASSLSIAGKGRNEQFF. The CDR3 region has the DNA TGTGCCAGCAGCCTTTCAATAGCGGGAAAGGGTAGAAATGAGCAGTTCTTC.

This clonotype has only a few counts. The chain is built from TRBV7-6 and TRBJ2-3, with a weak D call TRBD1 (6 bases). Germline CDR1 reads SGHVS; CDR2 reads FNYEAQ. With 3 bases removed from V and 3 bases from J, the gap between germline ends came to 13 bases. The CDR3 has 15 residues. The CDR3 bases are TGTGCCAGCAGCTTCGAACAGGGCCTAACAGATACGCAGTATTTT. It translates to CASSFEQGLTDTQYF.

The chain links TRBV20-1 to TRBJ2-3; a weak D match, TRBD2 (5 bases). CDR3 size: 14 residues. The germline V gene encodes CDR1 DFQATT and CDR2 SNEGSKA (reference sequence). Deletions cut 5 bases from V and 2 bases from J, with 14 bases between. The CDR3 here is CSAHDAEVTDTQYF. CDR3 sequence (DNA): TGCAGTGCTCACGACGCGGAGGTCACAGATACGCAGTATTTT.

The chain's CDR3 is CGAGHTEAFF. CDR3 nucleotides: TGTGGGGCCGGTCACACTGAAGCTTTCTTT. The chain combines TRBV28 with TRBJ1-1; D is uncertain. The CDR3 consists of 10 residues. Germline CDR1 reads MDHEN; CDR2 reads SYDVKM. Based on the CDR3 plus reference TRBV28 and TRBJ1-1, the full variable domain is DVKVTQSSRYLVKRTGEKVFLECVQDMDHENMFWYRQDPGLGLRLIYFSYDVKMKEKGDIPEGYSVSREKKERFSLILESASTNQTSMYLCGAGHTEAFFGQGTRLTVV.

The table lists this clonotype with many counts. The chain couples TRBV20-1 to TRBJ1-5; 7 bases fit TRBD1. Germline lookup yields CDR1 DFQATT and CDR2 SNEGSKA (reference sequence). Trimming cost V 6 bases and J 2 bases; bases outside gene matches: 4. This CDR3 region has 13 residues. The CDR3 sequence: CSAHRGGNQPQHF. The CDR3 coding sequence is TGCAGTGCCCACAGGGGTGGCAATCAGCCCCAGCATTTT.

This clonotype was counted between two and nine times. V is TRBV19 and J is TRBJ2-3; tentatively, D is TRBD1 or TRBD2 (5 bases each). The germline V and J ends were trimmed by 6 bases and 0 bases, with 10 bases remaining between them. The germline CDR1 and CDR2 sequences are LNHDA and SQIVND (reference sequence). The CDR3 runs 14 residues. The CDR3 DNA sequence: TGTGCCAGTAGACCGGGACGGAGCACAGATACGCAGTATTTT. Translated: CASRPGRSTDTQYF.

The sample holds a few counts of this clonotype. One junction end disagrees with the germline gene, perhaps due to a read error. The CDR3 here is CASSPGLVAGDKF. DNA for the CDR3: TGTGCCAGCAGTCCAGGCCTTGTAGCGGGAGATAAATTC. This chain links TRBV28 with TRBJ2-7, with 9 positions matching TRBD2. The CDR3 is 13 residues long. CDR1 MDHEN and CDR2 SYDVKM come from the germline V gene.

This clonotype has a handful of counts. The chain recombines TRBV27 with TRBJ1-2; a weak D match, TRBD1 (6 bases). This CDR3 contains 15 residues. V gave up 9 bases and J gave up 4 bases, with 21 bases separating them. Germline assignment: CDR1 MNHEY and CDR2 SMNVEV (reference sequence). CDR3 region: CAREQGRQPIYGYTF. CDR3 nucleotides: TGTGCCAGGGAACAGGGTCGCCAACCCATCTATGGCTACACCTTC.

This clonotype came up many times. The chain recombines TRBV29-1 with TRBJ1-5; a possible D gene is TRBD1 (5 bases). The CDR3 covers 12 residues. The germline V gene encodes CDR1 SQVTM and CDR2 ANQGSEA. V dropped 6 bases and J dropped 9 bases, with 15 bases sitting between them. The CDR3 coding sequence is TGCAGCGTGAAGGACACCCTGGGGCCCCAGCATTTT. It encodes CSVKDTLGPQHF.

This clonotype was counted between two and nine times. The chain uses TRBV5-4 and TRBJ1-4; D may be TRBD1 (5 bases). Germline loops: CDR1 SGHNT, CDR2 YYREEE (reference sequence). V was shortened by 4 bases and J by 5 bases, with 12 bases between the two germline ends. The CDR3 sequence is 14 residues long. DNA of the CDR3: TGTGCCAGCAGCCTATCCTCAGGGAATGAAAAACTGTTTTTT. Translating gives CASSLSSGNEKLFF.

V usage is TRBV5-4 and J usage is TRBJ1-1; D gene uncertain. Germline CDR1 and CDR2: SGHNT and YYREEE (reference sequence). V was clipped by 4 bases and J by 1 base, with 11 bases between them. This CDR3 is built from 14 residues. CDR3 bases: TGTGCCAGCAGCGGCGGGCCTTCGAACACTGAAGCTTTCTTT. As protein: CASSGGPSNTEAFF.

The chain combines TRBV12-3 or TRBV12-4 with TRBJ1-5, with 7 bases matching TRBD1. The CDR3 covers 15 residues. Unmatched junction bases numbered 4, after V lost 3 bases and J lost 2 bases. In DNA form, the CDR3 reads TGTGCCAGCAGTTTGGGACAGAGCGGCAATCAGCCCCAGCATTTT. Protein: CASSLGQSGNQPQHF.

This clonotype was seen only a few times. J is TRBJ2-7 and V is TRBV6-2 or TRBV6-3; D remains ambiguous. Germline V gene sequence: CDR1 MNHEY, CDR2 SVGEGT. The CDR3 spans 12 residues. V lost 8 bases and J lost 5, with 13 bases in between. The CDR3 loop reads CASEGIGNEQYF. Here the CDR3 DNA reads TGTGCCAGCGAAGGGATTGGTAACGAGCAGTACTTC.

The chain combines TRBV12-5 with TRBJ2-1, with TRBD2 matching over 9 bases. V shed 1 base, J shed 9 bases, and the junction held 10 bases outside the gene matches. This CDR3 spans 16 amino acids. Germline V gives CDR1 LGHNT, CDR2 FRNRAP. The CDR3, as DNA: TGTGCTAGTGGTTTGGAGCGGGGGGCCTTCTTGAGTGAGCAGTTCTTC. Protein sequence: CASGLERGAFLSEQFF.

This clonotype has a handful of counts. The chain uses TRBV5-4 and TRBJ2-5; D perhaps matches TRBD2 (6 bases). V lost 0 bases, J lost 4 bases, and 10 bases lay in between. This CDR3 has 14 residues. Germline V gene data show CDR1 as SGHNT and CDR2 as YYREEE (reference sequence). CDR3 residues: CASSLGGRTETQYF. The CDR3 DNA reads TGTGCCAGCAGCTTGGGGGGGAGGACAGAGACCCAGTACTTC.

This clonotype was counted only a few times. This chain joins TRBV20-1 and TRBJ1-5; D may be TRBD1 (5 bases). The CDR3 is 13 residues long. Germline CDR1 DFQATT, CDR2 SNEGSKA (reference sequence). V was cut by 6 bases and J by 10 bases, with 19 bases left in between. The CDR3 sequence: CSAEGVGSSPQHF. The CDR3, as DNA: TGCAGTGCCGAAGGGGTGGGTAGTTCTCCCCAGCATTTT.

The genes are TRBV20-1 and TRBJ2-7; perhaps D is TRBD1 or TRBD2 (5 bases each). CDR1 and CDR2 (germline): DFQATT, SNEGSKA (reference sequence). The ends were cut back, 7 bases at V and 2 bases at J, with 18 bases in the middle. This CDR3 comprises 14 residues. The CDR3 sequence: CSGSRGGRPYEQYF. The CDR3 nucleotides read TGCAGTGGGTCGCGTGGGGGACGGCCCTACGAGCAGTACTTC.

The rearrangement links TRBV5-4 to TRBJ2-7; D is unclear. The CDR3 is 12 residues long. V dropped 7 bases and J dropped 7 bases, with 15 bases sitting between them. Per germline, CDR1 SGHNT and CDR2 YYREEE (reference sequence). This chain's CDR3 is CASRIWPGEQYF. CDR3 nucleotide sequence: TGTGCCAGCCGCATATGGCCCGGGGAGCAGTACTTC. Filled out from reference TRBV5-4 and TRBJ2-7, the complete variable domain reads ETGVTQSPTHLIKTRGQQVTLRCSSQSGHNTVSWYQQALGQGPQFIFQYYREEENGRGNFPPRFSGLQFPNYSSELNVNALELDDSALYLCASRIWPGEQYFGPGTRLTVT.

The gene calls are TRBV24-1 and TRBJ2-1, with 9 bases that match TRBD2. J lost 5 bases, V lost 6 bases, and 4 bases had no gene match. Looked up from germline, CDR1 is KGHDR and CDR2 is SFDVKD. This CDR3 region has 14 residues. Written as DNA, the CDR3 is TGTGCCACCAGTAGCCTAGCGGGAAACAATGAGCAGTTCTTC. Translating it yields CATSSLAGNNEQFF.

The V call is TRBV20-1, the J call TRBJ2-5, with 11 bases identical to TRBD2. The CDR3 is 15 amino acids. With V trimmed by 5 bases and J by 2 bases, 7 bases remained unmatched. Germline loops: CDR1 DFQATT, CDR2 SNEGSKA (reference sequence). This chain's CDR3 is CSAGGLADRQETQYF. DNA of the CDR3: TGCAGTGCTGGGGGACTAGCGGACCGTCAAGAGACCCAGTACTTC.

This clonotype was detected many times. V gene TRBV6-2 or TRBV6-3 combines with J gene TRBJ2-6, with D possibly being TRBD1 or TRBD2 (5 bases each). V lost 2 bases and J 11 bases, leaving 16 bases between the germline ends. CDR1 is MNHEY and CDR2 is SVGEGT in the germline V gene. This CDR3 contains 15 residues. CDR3 bases: TGTGCCAGCAGTTACATTGGGACGGACTTTTACGTCCTGACTTTC. It is translated as CASSYIGTDFYVLTF.

This chain uses TRBV10-1 with TRBJ1-2; no reliable D call. The germline V and J ends were trimmed by 2 bases and 4 bases, with 11 bases remaining between them. CDR3 size: 14 residues. Germline V lookup: CDR1 WNHNN, CDR2 SYGVQD (reference sequence). CDR3 in amino acids: CASSEKWQIYGYTF. The CDR3 coding sequence is TGCGCCAGCAGTGAGAAGTGGCAGATCTATGGCTACACCTTC.

This clonotype was found a few times. V and J are TRBV6-2 or TRBV6-3 and TRBJ1-6; D might be TRBD1 (5 bases). Trimming took off 2 bases at V and 10 bases at J, with 15 bases between the two ends. The length of the CDR3 is 15 residues. Germline V gene sequence: CDR1 MNHEY, CDR2 SVGEGT. CDR3 residues: CASSYGAGSGSPLHF. The CDR3 nucleotides are TGTGCCAGCAGTTACGGGGCAGGGTCTGGATCACCCCTCCACTTT.